One sample yielded the 20 T cell receptor beta chains listed below, sequenced in a study of CD8 T cells in Susac syndrome. An input of about 0.5 to 1 ug of RNA was subjected to reverse transcription using random hexamers. TCRdb fed the immunoSEQ multiplex PCR reads into MiXCR, producing one record per CDR3 protein. The sample yields 150,000 to 200,000 distinct CDR3 sequences, over 90% seen once. The sample was CD8+ T cells from PBMCs. Receptors were obtained from a human donor with Susac syndrome.

The sample holds one count of this clonotype. The chain links TRBV21-1 to TRBJ1-2. TRBV21-1 is annotated as a pseudogene. The CDR3 has 13 amino acids. This chain's CDR3 is CASSKGKSHGYTF. In DNA, the CDR3 is TGTGCCAGCAGCAAAGGAAAGTCCCATGGCTACACCTTC.

V gene TRBV9 combines with J gene TRBJ1-2; tentative D call: TRBD1 (5 bases). The CDR3 runs 15 residues. The V gene lost 4 bases and the J gene lost 3 bases, with 16 bases spanning the gap. Germline CDR1 SGDLS, CDR2 YYNGEE. As DNA, the CDR3 is TGTGCCAGCAGCCTTAACACCGGGACCGACTATGGCTACACCTTC. This encodes CASSLNTGTDYGYTF.

This sequence joins TRBV13 and TRBJ1-2, with a weak D call TRBD1 (6 bases). The CDR3 sequence is 15 residues long. Germline CDR1 PRHDT, CDR2 FYEKMQ (reference sequence). V was pared by 4 bases and J by 5 bases, with 17 bases between. CDR3 nucleotides: TGTGCCAGCAGCTCGTACCCAGGGGAAAGGTATGGCTACACCTTC. It specifies CASSSYPGERYGYTF.

The J gene is TRBJ1-2, the V gene TRBV5-6; maybe TRBD1 (5 bases). The CDR3 spans 17 residues. The germline V and J ends were trimmed by 0 bases and 4 bases, with 19 bases remaining between them. Germline lookup yields CDR1 SGHDT and CDR2 YYEEEE. The CDR3 sequence is CASSLVRDLSSTYGYTF. The CDR3 DNA follows: TGTGCCAGCAGCTTGGTCAGGGATCTCAGCTCGACCTATGGCTACACCTTC.

The chain links TRBV12-3 or TRBV12-4 to TRBJ2-1; 7 bases match TRBD2. The CDR3 is 16 residues long. V was pared by 1 base and J by 7 bases, with 10 bases of the junction left unmatched. The CDR3 bases are TGTGCCAGCAGTTTAGTGGTCAGCGGGGCGGGGAATGAGCAGTTCTTC. Protein product: CASSLVVSGAGNEQFF.

This chain joins TRBV9 and TRBJ2-6; D not certain. The germline V gene has CDR1 SGDLS and CDR2 YYNGEE. The V and J ends lost 3 bases and 0 bases respectively, with 7 bases between them. The CDR3 runs 15 residues. CDR3: CASSARVSGANVLTF. The CDR3, as DNA: TGTGCCAGCAGCGCCCGAGTCTCTGGGGCCAACGTCCTGACTTTC.

The chain has TRBV7-9 and TRBJ2-5, with 12 bases that match TRBD2. The CDR3 contains 16 residues. After removal of 0 bases from V and 5 bases from J, the junction contained 4 bases not matched to a gene. The germline gives CDR1 SEHNR, CDR2 FQNEAQ (reference sequence). The CDR3 is CASSLATSGGLETQYF. The CDR3 DNA is TGTGCCAGCAGCTTAGCGACTAGCGGGGGTCTGGAGACCCAGTACTTC.

The genes are TRBV9 and TRBJ2-1; 7 bases are shared with TRBD2. CDR3 length: 15 amino acids. J gave up 6 bases and V 2 bases, and 8 bases lay outside the gene matches. Germline V gene sequence: CDR1 SGDLS, CDR2 YYNGEE. CDR3 residues: CASSVGGRKGNEQFF. CDR3 in DNA: TGTGCCAGCAGCGTCGGCGGGAGAAAAGGCAATGAGCAGTTCTTC.

The gene calls are TRBV11-2 and TRBJ2-1; possibly TRBD2 for D (5 bases). The CDR3 has 12 amino acids. Germline V gene lookup returns CDR1 SGHAT and CDR2 FQNNGV. V was clipped by 7 bases and J by 8 bases, with 12 bases between them. The CDR3, as DNA: TGTGCCAGCAAGAATAGCGAGGATGAGCAGTTCTTC. Residues: CASKNSEDEQFF.

The chain joins TRBV9 to TRBJ1-2, with TRBD1 identical over 8 bases. Germline V gene sequence: CDR1 SGDLS, CDR2 YYNGEE. The CDR3 runs 14 residues. V was pared by 4 bases and J by 3 bases, with 5 bases of the junction left unmatched. The CDR3 is CASSMTQGDYGYTF. The CDR3 DNA sequence: TGTGCCAGCAGCATGACACAGGGGGACTATGGCTACACCTTC.

The chain recombines TRBV4-1 with TRBJ1-5; no definite D call. This CDR3 is built from 11 residues. Trimming removed 8 bases at V and 5 bases at J, with 7 bases between. Germline lookup yields CDR1 MGHRA and CDR2 YSYEKL. CDR3 sequence reads: CASGQDQPQHF. The CDR3 DNA sequence: TGCGCCAGCGGTCAGGATCAGCCCCAGCATTTT.

The chain uses TRBV12-3 or TRBV12-4 and TRBJ2-2; 9 bases align to TRBD1. The CDR3 sequence is 15 residues long. V was clipped by 8 bases and J by 7 bases; unmatched bases: 11. CDR3: CASGDRVRGRGELFF. Written as DNA, the CDR3 is TGTGCCAGCGGGGACAGGGTGAGAGGTCGCGGGGAGCTGTTTTTT.

The J gene is TRBJ2-7, the V gene TRBV12-3 or TRBV12-4; 15 nucleotides align to TRBD2. V shed 5 bases, J shed 9 bases, and the junction held 11 bases outside the gene matches. The CDR3 covers 16 residues. Written as DNA, the CDR3 is TGTGCCAGCAGTCGTGGACTAGCGGGAGGGCCTGGTGCGCAGTACTTC. It specifies CASSRGLAGGPGAQYF.

The chain couples TRBV20-1 to TRBJ2-7; D possibly corresponds to TRBD2 (6 bases). Per germline, CDR1 DFQATT and CDR2 SNEGSKA (reference sequence). Trimming stripped 6 bases from V and 0 bases from J, with 21 bases between. The CDR3 is 16 amino acids. CDR3 in DNA: TGCAGTGCGGGTAGGGAGGAGGGCGGTAGCTCCTACGAGCAGTACTTC. This encodes CSAGREEGGSSYEQYF.

DNA for the CDR3: TGTGCCAGCAGTCTGGCGGGGACTAGCGTCACAGATACGCAGTATTTT. This codes for CASSLAGTSVTDTQYF. This chain joins TRBV28 and TRBJ2-3, with 10 positions matching TRBD2. V shed 5 bases and J 2 bases; nucleotides not matched to a gene: 7. The CDR3 is 16 residues long. Germline V gene data show CDR1 as MDHEN and CDR2 as SYDVKM.

This clonotype was recorded only once. The V gene is TRBV6-5, the J gene TRBJ1-2; no reliable D call. Trimming took off 4 bases at V and 6 bases at J, with 15 bases between the two ends. This CDR3 has 14 residues. In germline, CDR1 is MNHEY, CDR2 SVGAGI. The CDR3 is CASSLNSDQHGYTF. DNA of the CDR3: TGTGCCAGCAGTTTAAATTCGGACCAGCATGGCTACACCTTC.

The chain employs TRBV20-1 and TRBJ2-5; the D call may be TRBD1 or TRBD2 (6 bases each). CDR1 and CDR2 from the germline V gene are DFQATT and SNEGSKA (reference sequence). CDR3 size: 15 residues. Between the trimmed V and J ends, which lost 5 bases and 5 bases, there was a span of 21 bases. In DNA form, the CDR3 reads TGCAGTGCTCGCCGGGACATCGGTGGAGGGGAGACCCAGTACTTC. Protein sequence: CSARRDIGGGETQYF.

The chain employs TRBV6-5 and TRBJ1-1; D remains unclear. Per the germline V gene, CDR1 is MNHEY and CDR2 is SVGAGI. The CDR3 runs to 15 residues. Trimming took off 0 bases at V and 0 bases at J, with 8 bases between the two ends. CDR3 loop: CASSYSIGLNTEAFF. As DNA, the CDR3 is TGTGCCAGCAGTTACTCGATTGGGCTGAACACTGAAGCTTTCTTT.

The chain joins TRBV4-1 to TRBJ2-6; D is possibly TRBD1 (7 bases). The CDR3 totals 19 residues. Trimming took off 3 bases at V and 4 bases at J, with 22 bases between the two ends. Germline assignment: CDR1 MGHRA and CDR2 YSYEKL. CDR3 in amino acids: CASSQPSGTQGGGANVLTF. The CDR3 region has the DNA TGCGCCAGCAGCCAGCCCTCCGGGACCCAGGGGGGCGGGGCCAACGTCCTGACTTTC.

V usage is TRBV7-3 and J usage is TRBJ2-1; 7 nucleotides line up with TRBD2. The CDR3 length is 13 residues. J lost 8 bases, V lost 1 base, and 2 bases had no gene match. CDR1 SGHTA and CDR2 FQGTGA come from the germline V gene. The CDR3: CASSLMGGDEQFF. As DNA, the CDR3 is TGTGCCAGCAGCTTAATGGGGGGGGATGAGCAGTTCTTC.